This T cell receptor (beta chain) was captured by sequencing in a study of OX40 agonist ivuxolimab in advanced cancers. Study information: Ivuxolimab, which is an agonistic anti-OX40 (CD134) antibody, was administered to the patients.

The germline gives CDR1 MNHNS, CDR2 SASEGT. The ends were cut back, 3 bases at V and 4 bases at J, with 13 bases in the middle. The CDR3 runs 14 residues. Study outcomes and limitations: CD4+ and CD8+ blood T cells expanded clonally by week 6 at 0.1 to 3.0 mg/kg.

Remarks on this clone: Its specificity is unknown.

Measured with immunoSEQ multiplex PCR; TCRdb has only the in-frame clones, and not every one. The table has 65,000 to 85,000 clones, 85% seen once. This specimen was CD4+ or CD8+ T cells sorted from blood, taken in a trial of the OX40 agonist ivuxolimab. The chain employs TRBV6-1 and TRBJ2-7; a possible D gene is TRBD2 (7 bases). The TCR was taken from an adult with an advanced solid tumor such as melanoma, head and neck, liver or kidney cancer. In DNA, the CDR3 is TGTGCCAGCAGTGATGGGGGGGCTATATACGAGCAGTACTTC. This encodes CASSDGGAIYEQYF.